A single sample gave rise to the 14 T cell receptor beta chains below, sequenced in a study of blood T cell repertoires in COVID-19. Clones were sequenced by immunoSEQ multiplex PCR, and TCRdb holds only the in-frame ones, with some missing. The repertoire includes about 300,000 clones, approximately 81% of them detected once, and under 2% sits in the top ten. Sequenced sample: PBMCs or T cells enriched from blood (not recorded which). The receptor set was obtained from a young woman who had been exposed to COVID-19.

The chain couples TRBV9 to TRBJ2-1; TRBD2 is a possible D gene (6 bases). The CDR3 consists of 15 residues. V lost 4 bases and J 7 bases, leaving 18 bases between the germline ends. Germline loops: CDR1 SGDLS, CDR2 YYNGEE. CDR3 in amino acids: CASSTDPGVENEQFF. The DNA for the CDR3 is TGTGCCAGCAGCACAGACCCGGGGGTTGAAAATGAGCAGTTCTTC.

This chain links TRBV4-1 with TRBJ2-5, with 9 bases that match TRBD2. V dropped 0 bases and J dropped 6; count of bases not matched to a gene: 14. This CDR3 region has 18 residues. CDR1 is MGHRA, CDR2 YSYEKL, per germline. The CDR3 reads CASSQDRSMGTSYQTQYF. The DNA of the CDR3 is TGCGCCAGCAGCCAAGATCGAAGCATGGGGACTAGCTATCAGACCCAGTACTTC.

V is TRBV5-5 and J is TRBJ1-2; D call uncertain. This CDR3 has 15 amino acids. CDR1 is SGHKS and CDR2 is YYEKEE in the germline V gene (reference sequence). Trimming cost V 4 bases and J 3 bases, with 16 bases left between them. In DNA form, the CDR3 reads TGTGCCAGCAGCCACGAGCGCGGCGTAGACTATGGCTACACCTTC. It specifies CASSHERGVDYGYTF. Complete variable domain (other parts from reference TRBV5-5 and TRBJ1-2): DAGVTQSPTHLIKTRGQQVTLRCSPISGHKSVSWYQQVLGQGPQFIFQYYEKEERGRGNFPDRFSARQFPNYSSELNVNALLLGDSALYLCASSHERGVDYGYTFGSGTRLTVV.

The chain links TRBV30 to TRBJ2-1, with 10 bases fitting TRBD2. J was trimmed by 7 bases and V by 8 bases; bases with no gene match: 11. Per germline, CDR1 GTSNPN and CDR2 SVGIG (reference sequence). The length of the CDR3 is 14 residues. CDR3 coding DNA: TGTGCCCGCTCTCTAGCGGGAGAAATGAATGAGCAGTTCTTC. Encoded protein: CARSLAGEMNEQFF.

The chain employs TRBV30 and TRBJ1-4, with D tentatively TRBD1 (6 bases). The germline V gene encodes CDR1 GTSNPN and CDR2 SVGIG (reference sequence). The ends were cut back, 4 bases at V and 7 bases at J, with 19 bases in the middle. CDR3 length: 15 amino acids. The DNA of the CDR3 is TGTGCCTGGACCCTGGCGGGGGGCGGCGGTGAAAAACTGTTTTTT. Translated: CAWTLAGGGGEKLFF.

Written as DNA, the CDR3 is TGTGCCAGCAGTGAAGCGTGGACATCAGAGACCCAGTACTTC. Protein product: CASSEAWTSETQYF. V and J are TRBV2 and TRBJ2-5; TRBD1 might be the D (5 bases). The V gene's germline CDR1 is SNHLY and CDR2 FYNNEI. V lost 0 bases and J lost 4, with 9 bases in between. The length of the CDR3 is 14 residues.

The CDR3 sequence is CASSKMRGGLGETQYF. For the CDR3, the DNA is TGTGCCAGCAGTAAAATGAGGGGGGGCCTGGGAGAGACCCAGTACTTC. The chain couples TRBV6-7 to TRBJ2-5; a possible D gene is TRBD2 (7 bases). TRBV6-7 is given ORF status, its function remaining uncertain. Trimming removed 5 bases at V and 4 bases at J, with 20 bases between. This CDR3 is built from 16 residues.

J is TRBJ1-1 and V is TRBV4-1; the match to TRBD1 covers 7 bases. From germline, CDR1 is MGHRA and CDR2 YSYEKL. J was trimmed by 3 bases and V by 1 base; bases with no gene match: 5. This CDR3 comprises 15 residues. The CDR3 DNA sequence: TGCGCCAGCAGCCAAGCGGGCAGGGGGGACACTGAAGCTTTCTTT. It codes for CASSQAGRGDTEAFF.

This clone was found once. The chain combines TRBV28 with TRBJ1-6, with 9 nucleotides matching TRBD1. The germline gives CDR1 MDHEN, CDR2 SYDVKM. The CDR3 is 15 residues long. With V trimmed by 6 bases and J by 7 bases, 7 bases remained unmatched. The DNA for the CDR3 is TGTGCCAGCAGCCGAGGACAGGGGACAAATTCACCCCTCCACTTT. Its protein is CASSRGQGTNSPLHF.

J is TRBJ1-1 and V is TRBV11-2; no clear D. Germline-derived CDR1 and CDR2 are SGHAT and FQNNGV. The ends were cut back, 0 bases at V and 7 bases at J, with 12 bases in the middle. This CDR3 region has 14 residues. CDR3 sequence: CASSLDLGSGEAFF. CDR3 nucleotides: TGTGCCAGCAGCTTAGATCTGGGTAGCGGTGAAGCTTTCTTT. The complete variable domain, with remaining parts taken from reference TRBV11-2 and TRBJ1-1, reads EAGVAQSPRYKIIEKRQSVAFWCNPISGHATLYWYQQILGQGPKLLIQFQNNGVVDDSQLPKDRFSAERLKGVDSTLKIQPAKLEDSAVYLCASSLDLGSGEAFFGQGTRLTVV.

CDR3 protein: CAWRSRADGYTF. CDR3 nucleotides: TGTGCCTGGAGATCCAGGGCGGATGGCTACACCTTC. The genes are TRBV30 and TRBJ1-2; a possible D gene is TRBD1 (5 bases). Germline CDR1 is GTSNPN and CDR2 is SVGIG (reference sequence). Trimming shortened V by 3 bases and J by 6 bases, and 11 bases separated the two germline ends. This CDR3 contains 12 residues. Filled out from reference TRBV30 and TRBJ1-2, the complete variable domain reads SQTIHQWPATLVQPVGSPLSLECTVEGTSNPNLYWYRQAAGRGLQLLFYSVGIGQISSEVPQNLSASRPQDRQFILSSKKLLLSDSGFYLCAWRSRADGYTFGSGTRLTVV.

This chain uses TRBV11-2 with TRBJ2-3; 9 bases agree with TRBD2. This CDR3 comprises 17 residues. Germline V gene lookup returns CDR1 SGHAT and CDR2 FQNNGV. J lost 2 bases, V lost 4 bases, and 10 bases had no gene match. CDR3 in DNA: TGTGCCAGCAGCTACGAATTAGCGGGAGCCCCCACAGATACGCAGTATTTT. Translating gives CASSYELAGAPTDTQYF.

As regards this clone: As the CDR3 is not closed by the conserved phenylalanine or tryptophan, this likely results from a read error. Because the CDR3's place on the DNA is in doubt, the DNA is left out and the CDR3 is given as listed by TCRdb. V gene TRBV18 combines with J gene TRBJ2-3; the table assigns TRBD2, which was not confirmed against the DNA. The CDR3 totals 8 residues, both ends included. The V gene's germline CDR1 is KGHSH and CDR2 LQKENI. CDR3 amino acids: CASSRDLV.

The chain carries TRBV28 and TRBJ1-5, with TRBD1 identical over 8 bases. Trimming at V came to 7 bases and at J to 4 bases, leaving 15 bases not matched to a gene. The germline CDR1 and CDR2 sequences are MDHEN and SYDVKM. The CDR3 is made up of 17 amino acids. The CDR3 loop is CASNGRLDRVVNQPQHF. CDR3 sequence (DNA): TGTGCCAGCAACGGCCGCCTGGACAGGGTAGTTAATCAGCCCCAGCATTTT.